This entry lists 21 T cell receptor beta chains sequenced from one sample in a study of beta chain features in type 1 diabetes. As every portion of the isolated RNA was reverse transcribed, the sequencing read expressed TCRB transcripts. Libraries were prepared by immunoSEQ multiplex PCR; TCRdb keeps only in-frame clonotypes and omits some of them. The sample has around 250,000 clones, about 71% seen once. The specimen was naive CD4+ T cells from blood. These receptors all stem from a man younger than 45 in good health.

V is TRBV30 and J is TRBJ2-5, with a tentative D call TRBD2 (5 bases). The V gene lost 8 bases and the J gene lost 4 bases, with 17 bases spanning the gap. The length of the CDR3 is 13 residues. The germline gives CDR1 GTSNPN, CDR2 SVGIG (reference sequence). CDR3 sequence reads: CAASQDRGETQYF. In nucleotides, the CDR3 is TGTGCCGCGAGTCAAGATCGGGGAGAGACCCAGTACTTC.

The V and J genes are TRBV5-1 and TRBJ1-2, with a weak D call TRBD1 (5 bases). This CDR3 is 13 amino acids long. Trimming stripped 4 bases from V and 0 bases from J, with 7 bases between. Germline CDR1 reads SGHRS; CDR2 reads YFSETQ. The CDR3 DNA reads as TGCGCCAGCAGCCTGGGACCTAACTATGGCTACACCTTC. This sequence encodes CASSLGPNYGYTF.

As concerns this clone: Within the sample, other DNA sequences also encode this same CDR3. V and J are TRBV29-1 and TRBJ1-1; D unresolved. Trimming left V 7 bases short and J 0 bases short, with 3 bases between. Germline CDR1 reads SQVTM; CDR2 reads ANQGSEA. This CDR3 region has 10 residues. In nucleotides, the CDR3 is TGCAGCGCCATGAACACTGAAGCTTTCTTT. Translated: CSAMNTEAFF.

This clone was observed a single time. The chain uses TRBV7-9 and TRBJ1-1; maybe TRBD1 (6 bases). CDR3 length equals 15 residues. Germline V gene lookup returns CDR1 SEHNR and CDR2 FQNEAQ (reference sequence). V was trimmed by 2 bases and J by 0 bases, leaving 10 bases between them. The CDR3 spells CASSLSGQVNTEAFF. The DNA of the CDR3 is TGTGCCAGCAGCTTATCGGGACAAGTGAACACTGAAGCTTTCTTT.

The chain joins TRBV6-5 to TRBJ2-1, with D perhaps assigned TRBD1 or TRBD2 (6 bases each). The length of the CDR3 is 14 residues. V lost 10 bases to trimming and J lost 3 bases, with 16 bases between them. In germline, CDR1 is MNHEY, CDR2 SVGAGI. CDR3 region: CATRGTLIYNEQFF. In DNA, the CDR3 is TGTGCCACCCGGGGGACACTTATCTACAATGAGCAGTTCTTC.

V and J are TRBV30 and TRBJ1-5; 7 bases are a match to TRBD1. The CDR3 runs 13 residues. With 4 bases clipped from V and 8 bases from J, the junction kept 8 bases outside the gene matches. CDR1 is GTSNPN, CDR2 SVGIG, per germline (reference sequence). This CDR3 is CAWTRQGFKPQHF. The CDR3 coding sequence is TGTGCCTGGACAAGACAGGGTTTTAAGCCCCAGCATTTT. Together with reference TRBV30 and TRBJ1-5, the CDR3 gives the full variable domain: SQTIHQWPATLVQPVGSPLSLECTVEGTSNPNLYWYRQAAGRGLQLLFYSVGIGQISSEVPQNLSASRPQDRQFILSSKKLLLSDSGFYLCAWTRQGFKPQHFGDGTRLSIL.

The chain employs TRBV13 and TRBJ2-1; D is undetermined. This CDR3 is 14 amino acids long. Germline CDR1 and CDR2: PRHDT and FYEKMQ (reference sequence). V shed 4 bases and J shed 7 bases, with 14 bases lying between them. Written as DNA, the CDR3 is TGTGCCAGCAGCTCCAGGACCGAAGGGAATGAGCAGTTCTTC. It encodes CASSSRTEGNEQFF.

Concerning this clone itself: One junction end disagrees with the germline gene, perhaps due to a read error. The chain carries TRBV2 and TRBJ2-7; TRBD1 agrees at 12 bases. CDR1 is SNHLY and CDR2 is FYNNEI in the germline V gene. The length of the CDR3 is 16 residues. CDR3 coding DNA: TGTGCCAGCAGGGAAGCCTCCGGGACAGGGGGCCACGAGCAGTACTTC. As protein: CASREASGTGGHEQYF.

V gene TRBV29-1 combines with J gene TRBJ2-7; D is unresolved. With 8 bases removed from V and 5 bases from J, the gap between germline ends came to 19 bases. Germline V gene sequence: CDR1 SQVTM, CDR2 ANQGSEA. The CDR3 has 13 residues. The CDR3 spells CSTRPLLANEQYF. The CDR3 DNA sequence: TGCAGCACCCGACCGCTCCTTGCTAACGAGCAGTACTTC.

The chain uses TRBV15 and TRBJ1-5; D gene unclear. Germline loops: CDR1 LNHNV, CDR2 YYDKDF (reference sequence). The CDR3 loop spans 13 amino acids. Trimming left V 0 bases short and J 5 bases short, with 5 bases between. The CDR3 loop is CATSREVHQPQHF. In DNA form, the CDR3 reads TGTGCCACCAGCAGAGAGGTCCATCAGCCCCAGCATTTT.

The chain employs TRBV7-9 and TRBJ2-2; D gene uncertain. Germline CDR1 is SEHNR and CDR2 is FQNEAQ (reference sequence). This CDR3 is built from 13 residues. V gave up 5 bases and J gave up 1 base, with 5 bases separating them. CDR3 region: CASSPVNTGELFF. The DNA for the CDR3 is TGTGCCAGCAGCCCAGTGAACACCGGGGAGCTGTTTTTT.

The chain joins TRBV30 to TRBJ2-1; D may be TRBD2 (5 bases). Trimming took off 0 bases at V and 8 bases at J, with 20 bases between the two ends. CDR1 is GTSNPN and CDR2 is SVGIG in the germline V gene (reference sequence). The CDR3 is made up of 16 amino acids. CDR3 nucleotide sequence: TGTGCCTGGAGTGTACTCGGGGAGCCCACACGTTATGAGCAGTTCTTC. It encodes CAWSVLGEPTRYEQFF.

The gene calls are TRBV15 and TRBJ2-5, with a tentative D call TRBD1 (6 bases). CDR3 length: 15 amino acids. Between the trimmed V and J ends, which lost 2 bases and 4 bases, there was a span of 14 bases. Germline assignment: CDR1 LNHNV and CDR2 YYDKDF (reference sequence). CDR3 residues: CATSRSTGMTETQYF. The DNA of the CDR3 is TGTGCCACCAGCAGAAGTACAGGGATGACAGAGACCCAGTACTTC.

The genes are TRBV29-1 and TRBJ2-7; TRBD2 matches at 9 bases. The CDR3 is 12 residues long. Germline loops: CDR1 SQVTM, CDR2 ANQGSEA. Trimming cost V 4 bases and J 6 bases; bases outside gene matches: 4. CDR3 sequence (DNA): TGCAGCGTTGGGGGACTAGCTTCCGAGCAGTACTTC. Protein product: CSVGGLASEQYF.

This chain uses TRBV6-6 with TRBJ2-3; D not resolved. V was cut by 0 bases and J by 4 bases, with 5 bases left in between. CDR3 length: 13 residues. Germline V gene lookup returns CDR1 MNHNY and CDR2 SVGAGI (reference sequence). CDR3: CASSYSGADTQYF. CDR3 DNA sequence: TGTGCCAGCAGTTACTCGGGCGCAGATACGCAGTATTTT.

CDR3 protein: CAISVRADTQYF. Here the CDR3 DNA reads TGTGCCATCAGTGTCAGGGCAGATACGCAGTATTTT. This chain connects TRBV10-3 to TRBJ2-3; TRBD1 might be the D (5 bases). V shed 4 bases and J shed 4 bases, with 6 bases lying between them. Germline V gives CDR1 ENHRY, CDR2 SYGVKD. This CDR3 comprises 12 residues.

The rearrangement joins TRBV7-2 to TRBJ2-7, with D perhaps matching TRBD1 or TRBD2 (6 bases each). The germline gives CDR1 SGHTA, CDR2 FQGNSA. V was trimmed by 6 bases and J by 1 base, leaving 16 bases between them. This CDR3 has 15 residues. The CDR3 region is CASRLGEGGSYEQYF. CDR3 coding DNA: TGTGCCAGCAGACTCGGAGAGGGGGGATCCTACGAGCAGTACTTC.

V usage is TRBV18 and J usage is TRBJ2-5; 8 positions agree with TRBD1. The length of the CDR3 is 13 residues. J gave up 2 bases and V 5 bases, and 1 base lay outside the gene matches. Germline loops: CDR1 KGHSH, CDR2 LQKENI. The DNA of the CDR3 is TGTGCCAGCTCATGGGACAGGCAAGAGACCCAGTACTTC. It specifies CASSWDRQETQYF.

This chain joins TRBV30 and TRBJ2-3; 10 bases are a match to TRBD2. The CDR3 extends over 14 amino acids. The ends lost 4 bases at V and 0 bases at J; junction bases unmatched: 1. The germline V gene has CDR1 GTSNPN and CDR2 SVGIG (reference sequence). The CDR3 is CAWTSGGSTDTQYF. CDR3 sequence (DNA): TGTGCCTGGACTAGCGGGGGAAGCACAGATACGCAGTATTTT.

This clone was observed a handful of times. The genes are TRBV4-2 and TRBJ2-7; TRBD1 matches 9 bases. This CDR3 comprises 15 residues. Losses at the gene ends were 4 bases for V and 2 bases for J; bases not matched to a gene: 6. Germline loops: CDR1 LGHNA, CDR2 YNFKEQ. The CDR3 DNA follows: TGTGCCAGCAGCCTAGGGACAGGGACAGCCTACGAGCAGTACTTC. Protein: CASSLGTGTAYEQYF.

This clone was counted a single time. The chain uses TRBV30 and TRBJ2-5; 7 bases match TRBD2. Per germline, CDR1 GTSNPN and CDR2 SVGIG (reference sequence). The CDR3 sequence is 13 residues long. J lost 5 bases, V lost 1 base, and 4 bases had no gene match. As DNA, the CDR3 is TGTGCCTGGAGTGGGGGAGGGGTGGAGACCCAGTACTTC. Its protein is CAWSGGGVETQYF.